The source of this T cell receptor beta chain is a study of PD-L1 blockade in urothelial cancer. Study in general: Blood yielded a median of about 140,000 T cells per sample.

This CDR3 contains 16 residues. The germline V gene has CDR1 SGHTA and CDR2 FQGTGA. V lost 5 bases and J 0 bases, leaving 14 bases between the germline ends. The number of samples from each patient was between 1 and 8, taken pretreatment and on-treatment. Every PCR got spiked synthetic TCR analog templates. Assay used: immunoSEQ multiplex PCR; TCRdb lists only in-frame clones, some missing. In the table there are about 110,000 clones, about 85% of which are singletons. This clonotype originated in a man between 50 and 59 years old with urothelial cancer. The sample here was PBMCs, taken around atezolizumab (anti-PD-L1) treatment. The rearrangement uses TRBV7-3 and TRBJ2-1; D is unresolved. In DNA, the CDR3 is TGTGCCAGCAGCCTGATCCGGCGGAGCTCCTACAATGAGCAGTTCTTC. This sequence encodes CASSLIRRSSYNEQFF.